The rows below give T cell receptor beta chains drawn from one sample of a study of OX40 agonist ivuxolimab in advanced cancers. Some clones are missing from TCRdb's copy, which holds only in-frame ones; the method was immunoSEQ multiplex PCR. The data show 70,000 to 90,000 clones, with about 88% seen just once and under 0.4% held by the top ten. The input for sequencing was CD4+ or CD8+ T cells sorted from blood, taken in a trial of the OX40 agonist ivuxolimab. All receptors derive from an adult with an advanced solid tumor such as melanoma, head and neck, liver or kidney cancer. Each CDR3 is given without its conserved first and last residue. Each record gives: J gene, V gene, D gene, CDR3 protein. A D gene is named only where the DNA matches it firmly.

TRBJ2-5	TRBV10-3	TRBD1	AISGRQGQETQY
TRBJ2-7	TRBV7-2	.	ASSLAPQASYEQY
TRBJ2-1	TRBV7-2	.	ASSLARLDEQF
TRBJ2-7	TRBV30	TRBD1	AWSVWTGAYEQY
TRBJ2-7	TRBV7-2	TRBD1	ASSNQPGQGYEQY
TRBJ1-2	TRBV2	.	ASSDRQGPYGYT
TRBJ1-1	TRBV19	.	ASFDSLTEAF
TRBJ1-6	TRBV30	TRBD1	AWSISRTGAYNSPLH
TRBJ2-2	TRBV11-3	TRBD1	ASSARTGNTGELF
TRBJ2-1	TRBV10-2	TRBD2	ASGTSDLYNEQF
TRBJ1-1	TRBV7-8	.	ASSREGRVAEAF
TRBJ1-2	TRBV27	TRBD1	ASSLQTGGTYGYT
TRBJ1-5	TRBV6-5	.	ASSFLGFQPQH
TRBJ2-1	TRBV18	TRBD1	ASSPPGQGMSNEQF
TRBJ1-1	TRBV11-3	.	ASSAEFLGNTEAF
TRBJ2-5	TRBV27	.	ASSLLAAGQETQY
TRBJ2-5	TRBV2	.	ASTGGRGTQETQY